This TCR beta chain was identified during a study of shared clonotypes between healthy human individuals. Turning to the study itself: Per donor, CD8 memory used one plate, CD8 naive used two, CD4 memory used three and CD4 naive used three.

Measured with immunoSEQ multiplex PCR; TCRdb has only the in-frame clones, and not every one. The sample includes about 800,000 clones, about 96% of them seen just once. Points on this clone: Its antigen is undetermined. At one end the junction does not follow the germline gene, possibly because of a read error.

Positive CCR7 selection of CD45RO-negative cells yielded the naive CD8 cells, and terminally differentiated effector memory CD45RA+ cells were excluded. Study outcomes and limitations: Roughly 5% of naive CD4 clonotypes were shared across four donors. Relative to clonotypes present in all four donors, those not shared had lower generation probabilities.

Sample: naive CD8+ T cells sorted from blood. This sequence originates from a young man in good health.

The CDR3 nucleotides read TGTGCCAGCGCGGAAGGACAGGGCCAAGAGTCCCAGTACTTC. Translating gives CASAEGQGQESQYF. This chain uses TRBV2 with TRBJ2-5; 8 bases are shared with TRBD1. This CDR3 is built from 14 residues. Germline-derived CDR1 and CDR2 are SNHLY and FYNNEI.